What follows describes a single TCR beta chain. What antigen it recognizes has not been identified. No per-base quality is available; no much larger clone lies one base away. This entry is derived from a study of OX40 agonist ivuxolimab in advanced cancers. General notes on the study: Ivuxolimab was an agonistic, fully human IgG2 monoclonal antibody directed against OX40 (CD134), a costimulatory receptor. Intravenous ivuxolimab was administered to patients every 2 weeks at six dose levels: 0.01, 0.1, 0.3, 1.5, 3 and 10 mg/kg. Among the roughly 54 dose-escalation patients, some 20 had hepatocellular carcinoma, about 15 melanoma, 9 renal cell carcinoma and 9 head and neck cancer. In the dose-escalation cohort, 82.7% of patients were male, and the mean age was about 55 years, with a range of roughly 23 to 85. Patients were allowed to have had prior anti-PD-1, anti-PD-L1 or anti-CTLA-4 therapy, and more than 30% of the dose-escalation patients had previously received checkpoint inhibitors. Three dose-escalation patients achieved partial responses, one with hepatocellular carcinoma and two with cutaneous melanoma. The point of sequencing TCRbeta in the periphery was to test whether ivuxolimab changed TCR sequence diversity and drove clonal T-cell expansion. The paper covers the monotherapy dose-escalation part of the phase I ivuxolimab trial, which included N of about 50 patients. What the authors observed across the whole study: In the 0.1-3.0 mg/kg groups, partial responders were among the patients with the lowest normalized peripheral clonal expansion, particularly in CD8+ T cells. Low levels of normalized T-cell clonal expansion were also seen in some nonresponding patients. The antigen specificity of the clonally expanded peripheral T cells was not determined. At doses of 0.1 to 3.0 mg/kg, clonal expansion of both CD4+ and CD8+ T cells in blood was seen between baseline and week 6. After ivuxolimab, expanded clones were on average more numerous among CD8+ T cells than among CD4+ T cells.

Patients with autoimmune disease history or receiving systemic immunosuppression were excluded from the trial. Peripheral blood for TCR sequencing was collected from all dose cohorts at baseline, on cycle 4 day 1, and on cycle 7 day 1. Samples were obtained from an open-label, multicenter, first-in-human phase I dose-escalation trial of ivuxolimab. Adults with locally advanced or metastatic melanoma, renal cell, hepatocellular, or head and neck squamous cell carcinoma were enrolled in the trial. Before TCR sequencing, CD4+ T cells and CD8+ T cells were sorted from peripheral blood as separate populations. For sequencing of the TCRbeta CDR3 region, genomic DNA was extracted from the sorted cells. The immunoSEQ Assay was used for sequencing of TCRbeta CDR3 regions. TCRdb's version of the immuneACCESS table is confined to in-frame rearrangements and falls short of the full clone set. An unresolved V gene accounts for under half of the shortfall where checked; the remainder is of unknown origin. The sample has tens of thousands of clones on record, over 85% of them singletons. The ten largest clones capture around 50% of the sample.

The source of this sequence is an adult with an advanced solid tumor such as melanoma, head and neck, liver or kidney cancer. The sample here was CD4+ or CD8+ T cells sorted from blood, taken in a trial of the OX40 agonist ivuxolimab.

The CDR3 corresponds to CASSEEGHLEQFF. The sequenced DNA: TGTGCCAGCAGTGAAGAGGGACATCTCGAGCAGTTCTTC. The chain uses TRBV2 and TRBJ2-1; the D gene is possibly TRBD1, with 6 bases matching. In the germline V gene, CDR1 corresponds to SNHLY and CDR2 to FYNNEI. V and J are truncated by 1 base and 10 bases respectively, leaving an intervening sequence of 11 bases. The CDR3 runs 13 residues from the cysteine to the phenylalanine. Kept here is only the CDR3 DNA, which spans 39 bases and is read in frame from base 1.